This TCR beta chain was identified in a study of control samples from healthy donors and cancer patients (dated by TCRdb to about 2020). The library was made by the immunoSEQ multiplex PCR assay. As stored in TCRdb, this immuneACCESS dataset retains in-frame rearrangements with V and J assigned. A fraction of the clones does not appear; measured against another copy, unresolved V genes explain less than half of the discrepancy, and the remainder lacks a known reason. The sample contains 100,000 to 150,000 clones, approximately 92% of them found a single time. Clones ranked in the top ten supply 0.58% of the sample. This clone was counted once. It has no known antigen specificity. Within one base of it there is no much larger clone, and no base qualities were kept. Sequenced: PBMCs. This clonotype was obtained from a man at least 80 years old with head and neck cancer.

The CDR3 region has the sequence CASSYSRLTEAFF. Here is the DNA: TGTGCCAGCAGTTACTCGAGGCTCACTGAAGCTTTCTTT. The receptor chain draws on TRBV6-5 and TRBJ1-1; there is no confident call for the D gene. Its CDR3 holds 13 amino acids, cysteine through phenylalanine. CDR3 DNA is the only sequence kept; it has 39 bases, read in frame from the first base. CDR1 is given as MNHEY and CDR2 as SVGAGI, both from the germline V gene. The trim is 0 bases for V and 4 bases for J, with a gap of 6 bases between the germline ends.